This T cell receptor (beta chain) was sequenced for a study of cytomegalovirus exposure and HLA in healthy donors. Study-wide results and caveats: In a later analysis, TCR beta V- and J-gene trimming showed a link to a missense DCLRE1C variant. Later analysis identified several of the most significant clusters that appeared linked to common viral pathogens. Apparent HLA restriction characterized most CMV-associated TCR beta chains in a later analysis.

PCR employed 60 Vbeta and 13 Jbeta primers. The assay was immunoSEQ multiplex PCR, and TCRdb's table has in-frame clones only and misses some. The sample's table shows about 170,000 clones. Turning to this clone: The antigen is unknown.

Germline V lookup: CDR1 MNHEY, CDR2 SVGAGI. Trimming took 4 bases from V and 0 from J, leaving 10 bases between them. This CDR3 region has 15 residues. The rearrangement links TRBV6-5 to TRBJ1-5; a possible D gene is TRBD1 (6 bases). The sequenced material came from PBMCs. The clonotype comes from a woman aged 60-75 years in good health and CMV-seronegative. The CDR3 loop is CASSWTAYSNQPQHF. CDR3 DNA sequence: TGTGCCAGCAGTTGGACAGCTTATAGCAATCAGCCCCAGCATTTT.